This entry features one TCR beta chain sequence. The data derive from a study of T cell responses to AZD1222 COVID-19 vaccine. Study in general: Second-dose groups at about 4 or about 12 weeks were pooled.

The V and J ends lost 6 bases and 4 bases, in that order; junction bases with no gene match: 3. The CDR3 has 14 residues. Germline V CDR1 and CDR2: SEHNR, FQNEAQ (reference sequence). Assay: immunoSEQ multiplex PCR; the TCRdb copy retains only in-frame clones and omits some. The sample yields roughly 120,000 clones, roughly 93% seen once. Specimen: peripheral blood, collected on day 0 of AZD1222 vaccination. This chain joins TRBV7-9 and TRBJ1-3; 10 bases are shared with TRBD1. The sequence derives from an adult in good health. CDR3 region: CASRGTGVGNTIYF. In DNA, the CDR3 is TGTGCCAGCAGGGGGACAGGGGTCGGAAACACCATATATTTT.